This T cell receptor (beta chain) was found in a study of beta chain features in type 1 diabetes. Study results and limitations: Type 1 diabetes patients had TCRB CDR3s that were shorter (moderately but significantly so) in all four CD4+ subsets.

The J segment lost 0 bases and the V segment lost 1 base, leaving 2 bases of the junction unmatched. This CDR3 contains 16 residues. Looked up from germline, CDR1 is LGHNA and CDR2 is YNFKEQ. Remarks on this clone: Antigen: not known.

Since all of the isolated RNA was reverse transcribed, expressed TCRB transcripts were what got sequenced. Generated by immunoSEQ multiplex PCR, the TCRdb table keeps only in-frame clones and is missing some. In the table there are 50,000 or so clones, roughly 40% of which are singletons. This chain joins TRBV4-2 and TRBJ2-2, with 7 bases fitting TRBD2. The receptor was isolated from a man aged 25 to 40 with type 1 diabetes. Sequencing was done on a sample of Tregs from blood. As DNA, the CDR3 is TGTGCCAGCAGCCAAGGACTAGCTACGAACACCGGGGAGCTGTTTTTT. It yields the protein CASSQGLATNTGELFF.